This entry lists 18 T cell receptor beta chains sequenced from one sample in a study of read filtering for tumor transcriptome and immune sequencing. The library was built from about 0.4 ug RNA with molecular barcoded adaptors for alpha/delta and beta/gamma chains. TCRdb fed the reads into MiXCR, producing one record per CDR3 protein. The sample includes approximately 20,000 distinct CDR3 sequences, over 20% seen only once; the top ten take 24%. Sequencing was performed on a population of CD138-negative cells sorted from bone marrow. The receptors come from a donor aged 40 or older with multiple myeloma.

This clonotype has at least ten counts. V and J are TRBV7-9 and TRBJ1-6; D ambiguous. CDR1 is SEHNR and CDR2 is FQNEAQ in the germline V gene (reference sequence). The CDR3 runs 15 residues. The V end was cut by 0 bases, the J end by 10 bases, with 13 bases between. CDR3 coding DNA: TGTGCCAGCAGCTTAGCGTTAACACGGAACTCACCCCTCCACTTT. This gives the protein CASSLALTRNSPLHF.

Of note for this clonotype: The junction differs from germline at one of its ends, possibly a read error. The rearrangement uses TRBV5-6 and TRBJ2-1; D gene ambiguous. CDR3 length: 15 residues. Germline V gives CDR1 SGHDT, CDR2 YYEEEE. CDR3 DNA: TGTGCCAGCAGCTTGGCGTCAGAATCCTACAATGAGCAGTCCTTC. Translating it yields CASSLASESYNEQSF.

This clonotype was seen many times. J is TRBJ2-2 and V is TRBV29-1, with 11 bases lining up with TRBD1. CDR1 and CDR2 from the germline V gene are SQVTM and ANQGSEA. Unmatched junction bases numbered 4, after V lost 2 bases and J lost 5 bases. The CDR3 covers 15 residues. The CDR3 spells CSVETGTGGTGELFF. Here the CDR3 DNA reads TGCAGCGTTGAAACCGGGACAGGGGGAACCGGGGAGCTGTTTTTT.

This clonotype was detected many times. The chain carries TRBV10-2 and TRBJ2-7; tentatively, D is TRBD2 (7 bases). This CDR3 spans 13 amino acids. V was pared by 4 bases and J by 7 bases, with 14 bases between. CDR1 WSHSY and CDR2 SAAADI come from the germline V gene. The CDR3 loop reads CASSGGGASEQYF. The CDR3 DNA is TGCGCCAGCAGTGGCGGGGGCGCCTCTGAGCAGTACTTC.

This clonotype has a count of ten or more. The chain has TRBV20-1 and TRBJ1-5; 7 bases are a match to TRBD1. CDR1 and CDR2 (germline): DFQATT, SNEGSKA (reference sequence). The CDR3 covers 16 residues. With 3 bases clipped from V and 3 bases from J, the junction kept 11 bases outside the gene matches. In nucleotides, the CDR3 is TGCAGTGCTAGTAGGGAGACAGGGAGGAACAATCAGCCCCAGCATTTT. Protein sequence: CSASRETGRNNQPQHF.

This clonotype showed up just once. The chain recombines TRBV7-2 with TRBJ1-5; no reliable D call. Germline CDR1 and CDR2: SGHTA and FQGNSA. V was trimmed by 4 bases and J by 5 bases, leaving 9 bases between them. The CDR3 sequence is 13 residues long. Written as DNA, the CDR3 is TGTGCCAGCAGCTCCCAGGCAGATCAGCCCCAGCATTTT. Its protein product is CASSSQADQPQHF.

This clonotype has more than one count but fewer than ten. This rearrangement joins TRBV5-6 to TRBJ2-1, with 12 bases lining up with TRBD2. Per germline, CDR1 SGHDT and CDR2 YYEEEE. Germline trimming cut 3 bases from V and 9 bases from J; bases unmatched to any gene: 10. The CDR3 is made up of 16 amino acids. The CDR3 DNA reads TGTGCCAGCAGCTGGGCGGCTAGCGGGAGGGCAGGTGAGCAGTTCTTC. It specifies CASSWAASGRAGEQFF.

This clonotype was found a few times. The chain uses TRBV5-1 and TRBJ2-5; TRBD2 aligns across 7 bases. Trimming cost V 0 bases and J 5 bases; bases outside gene matches: 7. The germline V gene has CDR1 SGHRS and CDR2 YFSETQ. The CDR3 contains 15 residues. CDR3 nucleotide sequence: TGCGCCAGCAGCTTGGGCGGGAGAGGTGAGGAGACCCAGTACTTC. Protein product: CASSLGGRGEETQYF. Filled out from reference TRBV5-1 and TRBJ2-5, the complete variable domain reads KAGVTQTPRYLIKTRGQQVTLSCSPISGHRSVSWYQQTPGQGLQFLFEYFSETQRNKGNFPGRFSGRQFSNSRSEMNVSTLELGDSALYLCASSLGGRGEETQYFGPGTRLLVL.

This clonotype was counted at least ten times. V and J are TRBV6-5 and TRBJ1-1; no clear D gene. The CDR3 is 15 residues long. Trimming took 0 bases from V and 6 from J, leaving 14 bases between them. The germline V gene has CDR1 MNHEY and CDR2 SVGAGI. The CDR3 region is CASSYSGRPKAEAFF. The CDR3, as DNA: TGTGCCAGCAGTTACTCGGGCCGACCGAAGGCTGAAGCTTTCTTT.

The chain employs TRBV28 and TRBJ2-3; maybe TRBD2 (6 bases). Germline CDR1 reads MDHEN; CDR2 reads SYDVKM. Trimming stripped 4 bases from V and 4 bases from J, with 9 bases between. The CDR3 is 13 amino acids. The CDR3 protein is CASSYGTPDTQYF. The CDR3 DNA sequence: TGTGCCAGCAGTTACGGGACTCCAGATACGCAGTATTTT.

In its sample, this clonotype is medium-sized. The genes are TRBV5-1 and TRBJ1-1; perhaps TRBD1 as D (5 bases). CDR1 and CDR2 (germline): SGHRS, YFSETQ. This CDR3 region has 16 residues. V was clipped by 1 base and J by 5 bases, with 18 bases between them. The CDR3 region has the DNA TGCGCCAGCAGCTTGTGGGATCTGGGGCCCGGGACTGAAGCTTTCTTT. Translated, it gives CASSLWDLGPGTEAFF.

This clonotype is judged medium-sized. This sequence joins TRBV20-1 and TRBJ2-2; the match to TRBD2 covers 12 bases. Germline CDR1 and CDR2: DFQATT and SNEGSKA (reference sequence). The length of the CDR3 is 15 residues. V lost 6 bases, J lost 6 bases, and 8 bases stayed unmatched. The CDR3 nucleotides read TGCAGTGCAAGACTAGCGGGAGATATCGCCGGGGAGCTGTTTTTT. Translating it yields CSARLAGDIAGELFF.

This clonotype was detected a few times. This chain joins TRBV7-2 and TRBJ2-2; D may be TRBD2 (6 bases). The germline CDR1 and CDR2 sequences are SGHTA and FQGNSA. The V end lost 5 bases, the J end lost 4 bases, and 17 bases lay between the germline ends. The CDR3 consists of 16 residues. In nucleotides, the CDR3 is TGTGCCAGCAGCCCTCGACTAGACAGAGTCACCGGGGAGCTGTTTTTT. Amino acids: CASSPRLDRVTGELFF. Filled out from reference TRBV7-2 and TRBJ2-2, the complete variable domain reads GAGVSQSPSNKVTEKGKDVELRCDPISGHTALYWYRQSLGQGLEFLIYFQGNSAPDKSGLPSDRFSAERTGGSVSTLTIQRTQQEDSAVYLCASSPRLDRVTGELFFGEGSRLTVL.

A remark on this clonotype: The conserved phenylalanine or tryptophan normally closing the CDR3 is absent here, so this likely arose from a read error. The chain joins TRBV27 to TRBJ2-1; D is possibly TRBD1 (5 bases). Germline V gene sequence: CDR1 MNHEY, CDR2 SMNVEV (reference sequence). The CDR3 length is 13 residues. Trimming pared 6 bases from V and 8 bases from J, leaving 14 bases between. CDR3 sequence (DNA): TGTGCCAGCAGACTGACAGCGTATGATGAGCAGTTCCTC. Translation: CASRLTAYDEQFL.

V usage is TRBV28 and J usage is TRBJ1-1; tentatively, D is TRBD1 (6 bases). CDR3 length: 17 amino acids. CDR1 and CDR2 (germline): MDHEN, SYDVKM. V was trimmed by 5 bases and J by 4 bases, leaving 23 bases between them. The CDR3 DNA is TGTGCCAGCAGTCACCTTCGGGGGCTCACCGGGGGCACTGAAGCTTTCTTT. This codes for CASSHLRGLTGGTEAFF.

By share, this clonotype ranks as medium-sized (0.01 to 0.1%). The chain combines TRBV5-1 with TRBJ2-7; TRBD1 aligns across 7 bases. The V gene's germline CDR1 is SGHRS and CDR2 YFSETQ. Losses at the gene ends were 5 bases for V and 3 bases for J; bases not matched to a gene: 11. This CDR3 has 15 amino acids. The CDR3 DNA follows: TGCGCCAGCAGTTCTACATCGACAGGGATCTACGAGCAGTACTTC. Its translation is CASSSTSTGIYEQYF.

This clonotype was picked up many times. One end of the junction is discordant with germline, which a read error may explain. This chain uses TRBV20-1 with TRBJ2-5; 9 bases are shared with TRBD2. Germline V CDR1 and CDR2: DFQATT, SNEGSKA (reference sequence). The CDR3 extends over 14 amino acids. The CDR3 loop is CSALSGRDQGTQYF. In nucleotides, the CDR3 is TGCAGTGCTCTTAGCGGGAGAGATCAAGGGACCCAGTACTTC.

This clonotype was recorded a few times. It may be a read error: a sequence one base away is much more abundant. V and J are TRBV2 and TRBJ2-1, with 7 bases identical to TRBD1. This CDR3 region has 13 residues. CDR1 is SNHLY and CDR2 is FYNNEI in the germline V gene. The V segment lost 6 bases and the J segment 12 bases; nucleotides outside the gene matches: 11. This chain's CDR3 is CASRLRQGYGQFF. The DNA for the CDR3 is TGTGCCAGCAGGTTACGACAGGGCTATGGGCAGTTCTTC.